This record looks at one T cell receptor beta chain sequence and its context. The CDR3 sequence is 13 residues long. V dropped 9 bases and J dropped 5; count of bases not matched to a gene: 6. Germline assignment: CDR1 MDHEN and CDR2 SYDVKM. This sample is drawn from a study of blood T cell repertoires in COVID-19. The wider study: COVID-19 samples from acute and convalescent phases originated in the United States, Italy and Spain. The cDNA or gDNA used as material had been derived from T cells, B-cell-depleted T cells, or PBMCs.

Authors' data handling: Amplified reference gene primers provided the basis for estimating nucleated cell counts. Assay used: immunoSEQ multiplex PCR; TCRdb lists only in-frame clones, some missing. V, J and clone size reflect that table, while D and trimming were determined from the DNA. The table has tens of thousands of clones, roughly 88% seen once. The TCR was taken from an elderly man with active or convalescent COVID-19. The chain uses TRBV28 and TRBJ2-3; TRBD1 agrees at 9 bases. Material: peripheral blood. The CDR3 spells CASGTGLGDTQYF. For the CDR3, the DNA is TGTGCCAGTGGGACAGGGCTGGGAGATACGCAGTATTTT.